The 28 T cell receptor beta chains in this list originate from one sample, sequenced in a study of CD8 T cells in Susac syndrome. Random-hexamer reverse transcription was applied to roughly 0.5 to 1 ug RNA. TCRdb independently ran MiXCR on the immunoSEQ multiplex PCR reads; one entry per CDR3 protein. The repertoire holds 150,000 to 200,000 distinct CDR3 sequences, with about 94% as singletons. The sample consisted of CD4+ T cells from PBMCs. The receptor set was obtained from a human donor in good health.

The chain combines TRBV19 with TRBJ1-2; no firm D call. Germline CDR1 is LNHDA and CDR2 is SQIVND (reference sequence). V lost 5 bases, J lost 4 bases, and 11 bases lay in between. The length of the CDR3 is 13 residues. CDR3 in amino acids: CASSSEAIYGYTF. The DNA of the CDR3 is TGTGCCAGTAGTTCAGAGGCTATCTATGGCTACACCTTC.

The rearrangement uses TRBV7-9 and TRBJ1-6; perhaps TRBD1 as D (6 bases). CDR1 and CDR2 from the germline V gene are SEHNR and FQNEAQ (reference sequence). There are 17 residues in the CDR3. V gave up 7 bases and J gave up 9 bases, with 25 bases separating them. The CDR3 reads CASTTTWGRTGGSPLHF. In DNA, the CDR3 is TGTGCCAGCACTACCACATGGGGGCGGACTGGCGGTTCACCCCTCCACTTT.

This chain links TRBV27 with TRBJ1-6, with a weak D call TRBD1 (5 bases). The CDR3 covers 15 residues. Germline V lookup: CDR1 MNHEY, CDR2 SMNVEV (reference sequence). V was clipped by 2 bases and J by 5 bases, with 10 bases between them. The CDR3 DNA reads as TGTGCCAGCAGTTTAAAGGGACGTAATAATTCACCCCTCCACTTT. Protein: CASSLKGRNNSPLHF.

The CDR3 DNA reads TGTGCCAGCAGTGACTCACAGGGCACAGATACGCAGTATTTT. This codes for CASSDSQGTDTQYF. This chain uses TRBV25-1 with TRBJ2-3; a possible D gene is TRBD1 (5 bases). The CDR3 spans 14 residues. V lost 3 bases, J lost 1 base, and 8 bases lay in between. CDR1 and CDR2 from the germline V gene are MGHDK and SYGVNS.

The rearrangement links TRBV7-2 to TRBJ2-3, with 10 bases lining up with TRBD2. Germline V gene lookup returns CDR1 SGHTA and CDR2 FQGNSA. Germline trimming cut 0 bases from V and 5 bases from J; bases unmatched to any gene: 2. The CDR3 covers 15 residues. In DNA, the CDR3 is TGTGCCAGCAGCTTAGCAGCGGGGGGGCGAGATACGCAGTATTTT. Amino acids: CASSLAAGGRDTQYF.

The chain has TRBV2 and TRBJ2-6, with 7 bases lining up with TRBD1. V shed 3 bases and J 0 bases; nucleotides not matched to a gene: 14. The CDR3 covers 20 residues. CDR1 and CDR2 from the germline V gene are SNHLY and FYNNEI. The CDR3 reads CASSEASLRQGGSGANVLTF. The DNA of the CDR3 is TGTGCCAGCAGTGAGGCTAGTTTGAGACAGGGCGGCTCTGGGGCCAACGTCCTGACTTTC.

This sequence joins TRBV5-1 and TRBJ1-1; D unclear. The CDR3 extends over 16 amino acids. Trimming took 0 bases from V and 0 from J, leaving 12 bases between them. The germline CDR1 and CDR2 sequences are SGHRS and YFSETQ. CDR3 in DNA: TGCGCCAGCAGCTTGGCCAATCCTATGCTGAACACTGAAGCTTTCTTT. Protein product: CASSLANPMLNTEAFF.

The chain recombines TRBV14 with TRBJ1-4, with D unclear. With 4 bases removed from V and 2 bases from J, the gap between germline ends came to 11 bases. The CDR3 has 15 residues. Germline lookup yields CDR1 SGHDN and CDR2 FVKESK. CDR3 region: CASSPGVVTNEKLFF. The CDR3 nucleotides are TGTGCCAGCAGCCCCGGTGTGGTTACTAATGAAAAACTGTTTTTT. Using reference TRBV14 and TRBJ1-4 for the parts outside the CDR3, the full variable domain is EAGVTQFPSHSVIEKGQTVTLRCDPISGHDNLYWYRRVMGKEIKFLLHFVKESKQDESGMPNNRFLAERTGGTYSTLKVQPAELEDSGVYFCASSPGVVTNEKLFFGSGTQLSVL.

The rearrangement joins TRBV27 to TRBJ1-1; D is undetermined. The V end lost 2 bases, the J end lost 6 bases, and 19 bases lay between the germline ends. The germline CDR1 and CDR2 sequences are MNHEY and SMNVEV (reference sequence). The CDR3 extends over 16 amino acids. CDR3 coding DNA: TGTGCCAGCAGTTTACTGGGCGGCTTAGGCTCCGCTGAAGCTTTCTTT. This encodes CASSLLGGLGSAEAFF.

The V and J genes are TRBV20-1 and TRBJ1-2; 8 positions agree with TRBD1. V shed 6 bases and J 1 base; nucleotides not matched to a gene: 7. The CDR3 contains 14 residues. The germline gives CDR1 DFQATT, CDR2 SNEGSKA (reference sequence). The CDR3 sequence: CSASPGQVNYGYTF. The CDR3, as DNA: TGCAGTGCAAGCCCGGGACAGGTTAACTATGGCTACACCTTC.

CDR3 DNA: TGTGCCAGCAGCTCACCCGACAGGGTCCAGCCCCAGCATTTT. Translated: CASSSPDRVQPQHF. This rearrangement joins TRBV6-1 to TRBJ1-5; the match to TRBD1 covers 7 bases. Trimming at V came to 6 bases and at J to 7 bases, leaving 9 bases not matched to a gene. Germline assignment: CDR1 MNHNS and CDR2 SASEGT. The CDR3 totals 14 residues.

CDR3 sequence (DNA): TGTGCCAGCAGCTTGGGAGGGGCAGGCTCTGGGGCCAACGTCCTGACTTTC. This codes for CASSLGGAGSGANVLTF. The chain recombines TRBV5-4 with TRBJ2-6; D tentatively fits TRBD1 or TRBD2 (5 bases each). The CDR3 is made up of 17 amino acids. Trimming stripped 0 bases from V and 0 bases from J, with 10 bases between. The germline V gene encodes CDR1 SGHNT and CDR2 YYREEE (reference sequence).

The chain recombines TRBV23-1 with TRBJ2-2; 7 nucleotides match TRBD1. TRBV23-1 is an open reading frame whose function is uncertain. This CDR3 spans 17 amino acids. Trimming removed 0 bases from V and 4 bases from J; junction bases left unmatched: 8. CDR3 protein: CASSQSQGGPPTGELFF. The CDR3 coding sequence is TGCGCCAGCAGTCAATCTCAAGGGGGCCCCCCCACCGGGGAGCTGTTTTTT.

The chain employs TRBV9 and TRBJ2-1; D unresolved. Trimming pared 0 bases from V and 5 bases from J, leaving 6 bases between. Germline CDR1 SGDLS, CDR2 YYNGEE. This CDR3 contains 13 residues. CDR3: CASSVGPNNEQFF. The CDR3 nucleotides are TGTGCCAGCAGCGTAGGCCCTAACAATGAGCAGTTCTTC.

For the CDR3, the DNA is TGTGCCAGCACCCGAGGCGGTTACGAGCAGTACTTC. It encodes CASTRGGYEQYF. The rearrangement joins TRBV12-3 or TRBV12-4 to TRBJ2-7, with no clear D. Deletions cut 7 bases from V and 4 bases from J, with 11 bases between. The CDR3 is 12 amino acids.

This clonotype was observed a single time. The chain couples TRBV7-2 to TRBJ1-2, with D unresolved. The CDR3 is 15 amino acids. Germline lookup yields CDR1 SGHTA and CDR2 FQGNSA. The V end lost 3 bases, the J end lost 8 bases, and 19 bases lay between the germline ends. The CDR3 sequence is CASSLNPGPTEGYTF. CDR3 in DNA: TGTGCCAGCAGCTTGAATCCCGGTCCAACGGAGGGCTACACCTTC. Full variable domain (rest looked up from reference TRBV7-2 and TRBJ1-2): GAGVSQSPSNKVTEKGKDVELRCDPISGHTALYWYRQSLGQGLEFLIYFQGNSAPDKSGLPSDRFSAERTGGSVSTLTIQRTQQEDSAVYLCASSLNPGPTEGYTFGSGTRLTVV.

This clonotype was seen once. The chain is built from TRBV5-4 and TRBJ1-1, with TRBD1 matching 9 bases. V shed 5 bases, J shed 6 bases, and the junction held 5 bases outside the gene matches. CDR1 SGHNT and CDR2 YYREEE come from the germline V gene (reference sequence). CDR3 length: 13 residues. CDR3 loop: CASSRDREAEAFF. For the CDR3, the DNA is TGTGCCAGCAGTCGGGACAGGGAGGCTGAAGCTTTCTTT.

The chain joins TRBV9 to TRBJ2-5; 8 bases map to TRBD2. CDR3 size: 15 residues. Germline V CDR1 and CDR2: SGDLS, YYNGEE. The trim removed 0 bases at V and 2 bases at J, leaving 3 bases unmatched. CDR3 in amino acids: CASSVDSGAQETQYF. CDR3 sequence (DNA): TGTGCCAGCAGCGTAGATAGCGGGGCTCAAGAGACCCAGTACTTC.

The chain carries TRBV5-1 and TRBJ2-7; TRBD1 is a possible D gene (5 bases). The CDR3 length is 13 residues. The V gene lost 4 bases and the J gene lost 7 bases, with 15 bases spanning the gap. Per germline, CDR1 SGHRS and CDR2 YFSETQ. CDR3 bases: TGCGCCAGCAGCCCTCTCGGACACGGTGAGCAGTACTTC. It is translated as CASSPLGHGEQYF.

CDR3 nucleotides: TGTGCCAGCAGCCCGACCACTAACAGGGGCGCGCAGTATTTT. Protein: CASSPTTNRGAQYF. The chain carries TRBV9 and TRBJ2-3; 7 bases match TRBD1. Germline V gene data show CDR1 as SGDLS and CDR2 as YYNGEE. The CDR3 is made up of 14 amino acids. V lost 4 bases, J lost 10 bases, and 12 bases stayed unmatched.

This chain connects TRBV6-2 or TRBV6-3 to TRBJ2-2, with 7 bases aligning to TRBD2. V lost 6 bases to trimming and J lost 1 base; unmatched junction nucleotides: 5. CDR3 length equals 15 residues. CDR1 and CDR2 from the germline V gene are MNHEY and SVGEGT. As DNA, the CDR3 is TGTGCCAGCAGGTCCTCGGGGGGGAACACCGGGGAGCTGTTTTTT. Translation: CASRSSGGNTGELFF.

This chain uses TRBV6-6 with TRBJ1-5; a possible D gene is TRBD1 (5 bases). Trimming pared 6 bases from V and 1 base from J, leaving 13 bases between. The CDR3 is 15 residues long. Germline V gene lookup returns CDR1 MNHNY and CDR2 SVGAGI (reference sequence). DNA of the CDR3: TGTGCCAGCAGCGGGACCTGGGGCAGCAATCAGCCCCAGCATTTT. Encoded protein: CASSGTWGSNQPQHF.

The chain has TRBV20-1 and TRBJ1-2; a weak D match, TRBD1 (6 bases). Trimming pared 0 bases from V and 7 bases from J, leaving 9 bases between. This CDR3 contains 12 residues. Germline loops: CDR1 DFQATT, CDR2 SNEGSKA (reference sequence). Here the CDR3 reads CSAREQGGGYTF. The CDR3 nucleotides read TGCAGTGCTAGAGAACAGGGCGGTGGCTACACCTTC.

The chain uses TRBV12-3 or TRBV12-4 and TRBJ1-1; D is possibly TRBD1 (5 bases). The ends were cut back, 8 bases at V and 5 bases at J, with 18 bases in the middle. The CDR3 consists of 14 residues. The CDR3 loop reads CASFRDLGSTEAFF. The CDR3 nucleotides read TGTGCCAGCTTCCGGGACCTAGGTTCGACTGAAGCTTTCTTT.

This clonotype was recorded once. DNA for the CDR3: TGCGCCAGCAGCTTAGCCCCACCGGGACAGGGGACTGAAGCTTTCTTT. As protein: CASSLAPPGQGTEAFF. The V call is TRBV5-1, the J call TRBJ1-1; TRBD1 matches at 10 bases. Germline trimming cut 2 bases from V and 5 bases from J; bases unmatched to any gene: 9. This CDR3 region has 16 residues. The germline V gene encodes CDR1 SGHRS and CDR2 YFSETQ.

The chain couples TRBV7-8 to TRBJ1-2; 7 bases are a match to TRBD1. Losses at the gene ends were 3 bases for V and 5 bases for J; bases not matched to a gene: 9. CDR1 SGHVS and CDR2 FQNEAQ come from the germline V gene. There are 15 residues in the CDR3. CDR3 region: CASSFTSGGGYGYTF. CDR3 DNA: TGTGCCAGCAGCTTCACCTCAGGGGGTGGATATGGCTACACCTTC.

The chain couples TRBV20-1 to TRBJ1-5, with unresolved D. The CDR3 covers 12 residues. CDR1 and CDR2 (germline): DFQATT, SNEGSKA (reference sequence). V was shortened by 2 bases and J by 5 bases, with 7 bases between the two germline ends. This CDR3 is CSARSTDQPQHF. CDR3 coding DNA: TGCAGTGCTAGATCCACGGATCAGCCCCAGCATTTT.

The genes are TRBV20-1 and TRBJ1-2, with a possible D match to TRBD1 (5 bases). Looked up from germline, CDR1 is DFQATT and CDR2 is SNEGSKA (reference sequence). Trimming cost V 6 bases and J 4 bases, with 18 bases left between them. The CDR3 is 14 residues long. Here the CDR3 reads CSAQVQGPGYGYTF. The DNA for the CDR3 is TGCAGTGCCCAGGTCCAGGGACCCGGCTATGGCTACACCTTC.